The 3 T cell receptor beta chains reported below all come from one sample, sequenced in a study of blood T cell repertoires in COVID-19. Measured with immunoSEQ multiplex PCR; TCRdb has only the in-frame clones, and not every one. The sample lists around 100,000 clones, roughly 90% occurring once. Sequenced input: peripheral blood. These receptors were obtained from a man in his fifties or sixties with active COVID-19.

The genes are TRBV4-1 and TRBJ2-7; D gene unclear. Trimming cost V 0 bases and J 3 bases, with 6 bases left between them. From germline, CDR1 is MGHRA and CDR2 YSYEKL. The CDR3 spans 13 residues. The CDR3 region is CASSQELNYEQYV. The CDR3 DNA reads TGCGCCAGCAGCCAAGAACTGAACTACGAGCAGTACGTC.

A note on this clone: The same CDR3 arises from other DNA sequences in this sample as well. The chain links TRBV5-1 to TRBJ2-3; tentative D call: TRBD1 (6 bases). From germline, CDR1 is SGHRS and CDR2 YFSETQ. V was cut by 0 bases and J by 1 base, with 6 bases left in between. This CDR3 has 14 residues. CDR3 amino acids: CASSLGGRTDTQYF. As DNA, the CDR3 is TGCGCCAGCAGCTTGGGGGGGCGCACAGATACGCAGTATTTT.

This clone was observed a single time. The chain employs TRBV19 and TRBJ1-2; no clear D gene. The V gene lost 4 bases and the J gene lost 5 bases, with 11 bases spanning the gap. CDR3 length: 13 residues. Germline assignment: CDR1 LNHDA and CDR2 SQIVND (reference sequence). CDR3 sequence (DNA): TGTGCCAGTAGTAGCGGCGGCCTTTATGGCTACACCTTC. This sequence encodes CASSSGGLYGYTF.